This TCR beta chain emerged from a study of CD8 T cells in Susac syndrome. Whole-study context: When blood was drawn, patients with Susac syndrome were on intravenous immunoglobulin alone, on corticosteroids, or therapy-naive.

Peripheral blood CD8+ and CD4+ T cells were profiled by TCR beta sequencing. Both CD4+ and CD8+ T cells were negatively isolated, and TEMRA cells underwent FACS enrichment. The CDR3 has 16 residues. The authors reverse transcribed roughly 0.5 to 1 ug RNA with random hexamers. The TCR beta CDR3 was amplified by immunoSEQ multiplex PCR across 54 Vbeta, 13 Jbeta. TCRdb re-called the immunoSEQ multiplex PCR reads with MiXCR, one entry per CDR3 protein. The sample has tens of thousands of distinct CDR3 sequences, roughly 93% seen once. The sample comprised CD4+ T cells from PBMCs. The chain uses TRBV21-1 and TRBJ1-2; the D segment call TRBD1 is taken from the table without a DNA check. TRBV21-1 is a pseudogene segment. The clonotype originates from a human donor with Susac syndrome. The CDR3 region has the DNA TGTGCCAGCAGCAACCTACGGGACAGGGGGGACTATGGCTACACCTTC. Its protein product is CASSNLRDRGDYGYTF.